The clone carrying this T cell receptor (beta chain) has a count of ten or more. The target antigen is unknown. The data stem from a study of metastatic and nonmetastatic thyroid tumors. Study as a whole: The comparison covered peripheral blood and tumor or nodule tissue in malignant and benign thyroid patients. Study-wide results and limits: In blood and tumor, TCR beta diversity was reportedly significantly higher in malignant thyroid tumors than in benign nodules.

Ahead of thyroid surgery, no patient had received treatment of any kind. Germline V lookup: CDR1 SGHAT, CDR2 FQNNGV. V gave up 1 base and J gave up 2 bases, with 8 bases separating them. The CDR3 runs 14 residues. Authors' analysis steps: Across clinicopathological groups, CDR3 differences served as the basis for building a distant-metastasis classifier for papillary thyroid cancer. TCRdb re-called clones via MiXCR from the PCR reads. The V and J calls were not made by the authors but by TCRdb's processing. The sample carries approximately 40,000 clones, roughly an eighth recorded once. The material sequenced was blood. The receptor's source is a female donor with papillary thyroid cancer or a benign thyroid nodule (not recorded which). Some clones in this sample may be carry-over from other donors' samples. The genes are TRBV11-2 and TRBJ1-1, with unresolved D. The CDR3 sequence is CASSLAGPNTEAFF. For the CDR3, the DNA is TGTGCCAGCAGCTTAGCGGGCCCTAACACTGAAGCTTTCTTT.